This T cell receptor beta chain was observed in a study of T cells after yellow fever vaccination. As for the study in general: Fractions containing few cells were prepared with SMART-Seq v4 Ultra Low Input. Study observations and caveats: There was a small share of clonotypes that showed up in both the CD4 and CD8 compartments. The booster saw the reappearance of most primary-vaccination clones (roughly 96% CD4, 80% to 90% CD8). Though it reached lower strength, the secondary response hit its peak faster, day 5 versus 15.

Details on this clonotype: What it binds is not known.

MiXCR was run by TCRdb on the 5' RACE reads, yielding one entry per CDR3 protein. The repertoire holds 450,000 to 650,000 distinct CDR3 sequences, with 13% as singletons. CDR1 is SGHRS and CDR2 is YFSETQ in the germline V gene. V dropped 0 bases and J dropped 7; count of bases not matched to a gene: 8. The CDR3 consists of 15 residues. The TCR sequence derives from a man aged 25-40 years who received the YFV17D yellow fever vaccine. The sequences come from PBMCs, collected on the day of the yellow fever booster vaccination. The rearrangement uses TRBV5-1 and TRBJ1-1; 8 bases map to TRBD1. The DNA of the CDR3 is TGCGCCAGCAGCTTGGCTCCGACAGGGGAGAGTGAAGCTTTCTTT. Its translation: CASSLAPTGESEAFF.